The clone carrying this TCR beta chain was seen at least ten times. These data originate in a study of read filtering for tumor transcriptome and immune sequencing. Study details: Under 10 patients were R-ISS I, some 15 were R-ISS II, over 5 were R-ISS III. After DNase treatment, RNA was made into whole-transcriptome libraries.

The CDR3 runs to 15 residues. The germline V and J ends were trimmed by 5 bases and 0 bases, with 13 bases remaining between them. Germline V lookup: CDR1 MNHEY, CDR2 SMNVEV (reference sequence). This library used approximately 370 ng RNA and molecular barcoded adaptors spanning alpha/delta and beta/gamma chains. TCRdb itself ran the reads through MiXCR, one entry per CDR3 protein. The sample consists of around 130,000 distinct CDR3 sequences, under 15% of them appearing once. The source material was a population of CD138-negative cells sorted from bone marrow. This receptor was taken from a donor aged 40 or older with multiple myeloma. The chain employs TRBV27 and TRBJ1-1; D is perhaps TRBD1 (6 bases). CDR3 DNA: TGTGCCAGCAGTACTAGGACAGCCATGAACACTGAAGCTTTCTTT. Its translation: CASSTRTAMNTEAFF.